This entry lists 4 T cell receptor beta chains sequenced from one sample in a study of T cells in Graves' hyperthyroidism and ophthalmopathy. Amplified TCR beta CDR3 regions derived from RNA transcripts. RT-PCR in the first round (using the HTBI primer set) targeted the TCR CDR3. Via MiXCR, TCRdb re-called the multiplex PCR reads, giving one row per CDR3 protein. The table includes a few hundred thousand distinct CDR3 sequences, around a sixth detected once. Source material: blood. These receptors came from a woman aged 18-29 years with Graves' hyperthyroidism.

At least ten counts were recorded for this clonotype. V and J are TRBV7-8 and TRBJ2-7, with 8 nucleotides matching TRBD1. CDR3 size: 19 residues. The ends lost 1 base at V and 0 bases at J; junction bases unmatched: 14. CDR1 and CDR2 (germline): SGHVS, FQNEAQ. The CDR3 is CASSLVGQGFMESSYEQYF. For the CDR3, the DNA is TGTGCCAGCAGCTTAGTCGGACAGGGTTTTATGGAGAGCTCCTACGAGCAGTACTTC.

The chain recombines TRBV12-3 or TRBV12-4 with TRBJ1-5; TRBD1 matches at 9 bases. This CDR3 comprises 16 residues. Losses at the gene ends were 6 bases for V and 2 bases for J; bases not matched to a gene: 8. Here the CDR3 reads CASSLRRTGGNQPQHF. The CDR3 DNA sequence: TGTGCCAGCAGCCTGCGACGGACAGGGGGCAATCAGCCCCAGCATTTT.

The chain combines TRBV20-1 with TRBJ2-6; the D gene is possibly TRBD1 (6 bases). This CDR3 is built from 14 residues. Per the germline V gene, CDR1 is DFQATT and CDR2 is SNEGSKA (reference sequence). The V end was cut by 2 bases, the J end by 4 bases, with 9 bases between. The CDR3 DNA follows: TGCAGTGCTAGAACAGGGTGGGGGGCCAACGTCCTGACTTTC. Its protein product is CSARTGWGANVLTF.

A remark on this clonotype: This may come from a read error, since a much larger clone is one base off. In this CDR3 the conserved last residue, phenylalanine or tryptophan, is missing, so a read error is likely. The V and J genes are TRBV24-1 and TRBJ2-1; D is possibly TRBD2 (5 bases). V gave up 4 bases and J gave up 5 bases, with 8 bases separating them. Germline V gene lookup returns CDR1 KGHDR and CDR2 SFDVKD. CDR3 size: 13 residues. The CDR3 DNA sequence: TGTGCCACCAGTGACATACTAGACAATGAGCAGTTCTCC. This gives the protein CATSDILDNEQFS.